The clone carrying this TCR beta chain showed up just a few times. What it binds is not known. The data originate from a study of Ad26.COV2.S vaccination and SARS-CoV-2 variants. Study-level points and caveats: The placebo group had lower spike-specific TCR breadth than the vaccine recipients did. From the TCR breadth and depth analyses, total T cell responses may have been underestimated.

V was cut by 1 base and J by 7 bases, with 4 bases left in between. The CDR3 is 11 amino acids. Germline lookup yields CDR1 SGHTA and CDR2 FQGNSA. Sequenced by immunoSEQ multiplex PCR; TCRdb stores in-frame clones only, minus some. This sample yields roughly 140,000 clones, of which roughly 85% are seen a single time; 4% to 6% belongs to the top ten. Material: peripheral blood, obtained after recovery from COVID-19. The receptor was isolated from a human donor who had recovered from COVID-19. The rearrangement links TRBV7-2 to TRBJ1-1; the D is unclear. CDR3 nucleotide sequence: TGTGCCAGCAGCTTAGGGGGTGAAGCTTTCTTT. It yields the protein CASSLGGEAFF.